This is a list of T cell receptor beta chains from one sample in a study of blood T cell repertoires in COVID-19. Generated by immunoSEQ multiplex PCR, the TCRdb table keeps only in-frame clones and is missing some. The table lists some 150,000 clones, 84% of them singletons. The sample taken for sequencing was peripheral blood. These receptors originate from a human donor in a cohort sampled during active COVID-19. CDR3s include the opening cysteine and the closing phenylalanine or tryptophan. The order of the fields is clone size, V gene, J gene, D gene, CDR3 protein, CDR3 DNA. A D gene is named only where the DNA matches it firmly. The size field is filled for only some rows; it gives once, few, many or a size class.

abundance: NA; v_gene: TRBV7-6; j_gene: TRBJ1-5; d_gene: NA; CDR3aa: CASSLAAWGNNSNQPQHF; CDR3nt: TGTGCCAGCAGCTTAGCGGCATGGGGCAACAATAGCAATCAGCCCCAGCATTTT
abundance: few; v_gene: TRBV10-3; j_gene: TRBJ2-1; d_gene: TRBD1; CDR3aa: CAISEPGTGGGNEQFF; CDR3nt: TGTGCCATCAGTGAGCCCGGGACAGGGGGGGGCAATGAGCAGTTCTTC
abundance: NA; v_gene: TRBV3-1/TRBV3-2; j_gene: TRBJ2-1; d_gene: TRBD1; CDR3aa: CASSRFGTGGVTYNEQFF; CDR3nt: TGTGCCAGCAGCCGCTTCGGGACAGGGGGTGTTACCTACAATGAGCAGTTCTTC
abundance: NA; v_gene: TRBV6-2/TRBV6-3; j_gene: TRBJ1-1; d_gene: NA; CDR3aa: CASSYVWAGTEAFF; CDR3nt: TGTGCCAGCAGTTACGTCTGGGCGGGGACTGAAGCTTTCTTT
abundance: NA; v_gene: TRBV7-9; j_gene: TRBJ2-5; d_gene: TRBD1; CDR3aa: CASSPGQAKQETQYF; CDR3nt: TGTGCCAGCAGCCCGGGACAGGCCAAACAAGAGACCCAGTACTTC
abundance: NA; v_gene: TRBV6-5; j_gene: TRBJ1-2; d_gene: NA; CDR3aa: CASSSPEAGIYGYTF; CDR3nt: TGTGCCAGCAGTTCCCCCGAGGCAGGGATCTATGGCTACACCTTC
abundance: once; v_gene: TRBV9; j_gene: TRBJ1-2; d_gene: TRBD1; CDR3aa: CASSVAPAGGLDGYTF; CDR3nt: TGTGCCAGCAGCGTAGCCCCGGCAGGGGGCCTGGATGGCTACACCTTC
abundance: NA; v_gene: TRBV5-1; j_gene: TRBJ2-2; d_gene: NA; CDR3aa: CASSSGITGELFF; CDR3nt: TGCGCCAGCAGCTCCGGGATCACCGGGGAGCTGTTTTTT
abundance: NA; v_gene: TRBV19; j_gene: TRBJ2-2; d_gene: NA; CDR3aa: CASSIGMGGINGELFF; CDR3nt: TGTGCCAGTAGTATAGGAATGGGGGGAATCAACGGGGAGCTGTTTTTT
abundance: NA; v_gene: TRBV18; j_gene: TRBJ2-7; d_gene: TRBD2; CDR3aa: CASSRLAGTREQYF; CDR3nt: TGTGCCAGCTCGAGACTAGCGGGTACTCGGGAGCAGTACTTC
abundance: once; v_gene: TRBV7-6; j_gene: TRBJ1-3; d_gene: NA; CDR3aa: CASSFVTGGSGNTIYF; CDR3nt: TGTGCCAGCAGCTTTGTTACAGGCGGCTCTGGAAACACCATATATTTT
abundance: NA; v_gene: TRBV10-3; j_gene: TRBJ2-3; d_gene: TRBD2; CDR3aa: CAAAQRGTTDTQYF; CDR3nt: TGTGCCGCCGCCCAGCGGGGAACCACAGATACGCAGTATTTT
abundance: NA; v_gene: TRBV10-3; j_gene: TRBJ2-3; d_gene: TRBD2; CDR3aa: CAISHSGGSTDTQYF; CDR3nt: TGTGCCATCAGCCATAGCGGGGGCAGCACAGATACGCAGTATTTT
abundance: NA; v_gene: TRBV29-1; j_gene: TRBJ1-2; d_gene: NA; CDR3aa: CSVHVLANYGYTF; CDR3nt: TGCAGCGTTCACGTCTTAGCTAACTATGGCTACACCTTC
abundance: NA; v_gene: TRBV7-2; j_gene: TRBJ2-3; d_gene: TRBD2; CDR3aa: CASSPSGGPDTQYF; CDR3nt: TGTGCCAGCAGCCCTAGCGGGGGGCCAGATACGCAGTATTTT
abundance: NA; v_gene: TRBV7-9; j_gene: TRBJ1-6; d_gene: NA; CDR3aa: CASSPLAPGGSPLHF; CDR3nt: TGTGCCAGCAGCCCCCTAGCCCCAGGCGGTTCACCCCTCCACTTT
abundance: NA; v_gene: TRBV2; j_gene: TRBJ2-5; d_gene: TRBD1; CDR3aa: CASKFSTGGSETQYF; CDR3nt: TGTGCCAGCAAGTTTTCAACAGGGGGCTCGGAGACCCAGTACTTC
abundance: few; v_gene: TRBV5-1; j_gene: TRBJ1-3; d_gene: NA; CDR3aa: CASSRDTSGNTIYF; CDR3nt: TGCGCCAGCAGCAGGGACACCTCTGGAAACACCATATATTTT
abundance: NA; v_gene: TRBV5-1; j_gene: TRBJ2-7; d_gene: NA; CDR3aa: CASSPISYEQYF; CDR3nt: TGCGCCAGCAGCCCAATCTCCTACGAGCAGTACTTC
abundance: few; v_gene: TRBV7-9; j_gene: TRBJ2-6; d_gene: TRBD1; CDR3aa: CASSLKPKGASGANVLTF; CDR3nt: TGTGCCAGCAGCTTAAAGCCGAAGGGGGCTTCAGGGGCCAACGTCCTGACTTTC
abundance: NA; v_gene: TRBV12-3/TRBV12-4; j_gene: TRBJ2-3; d_gene: NA; CDR3aa: CASSPSTDTQYF; CDR3nt: TGTGCCAGCAGCCCCTCCACAGATACGCAGTATTTT
abundance: NA; v_gene: TRBV2; j_gene: TRBJ2-2; d_gene: TRBD2; CDR3aa: CASSPSSGGFGELFF; CDR3nt: TGTGCCAGCAGCCCCTCTAGCGGGGGGTTTGGGGAGCTGTTTTTT
abundance: NA; v_gene: TRBV10-3; j_gene: TRBJ2-4; d_gene: NA; CDR3aa: CAISESKGTTKNIQYF; CDR3nt: TGTGCCATCAGTGAGTCGAAAGGGACAACCAAAAACATTCAGTACTTC
abundance: few; v_gene: TRBV5-1; j_gene: TRBJ1-5; d_gene: NA; CDR3aa: CASSLYGDSNQPQHF; CDR3nt: TGCGCCAGCAGCTTGTACGGGGATAGCAATCAGCCCCAGCATTTT
abundance: NA; v_gene: TRBV12-5; j_gene: TRBJ2-7; d_gene: NA; CDR3aa: CASGRSTRAPYYYEQYF; CDR3nt: TGTGCTAGTGGTCGAAGCACCAGGGCCCCCTACTACTACGAGCAGTACTTC
abundance: NA; v_gene: TRBV19; j_gene: TRBJ2-1; d_gene: TRBD1; CDR3aa: CASSIVDRVPNEQFF; CDR3nt: TGTGCCAGTAGTATAGTGGACAGGGTCCCCAATGAGCAGTTCTTC
abundance: NA; v_gene: TRBV21-1; j_gene: TRBJ1-2; d_gene: NA; CDR3aa: CACDHREELGYTF; CDR3nt: TGTGCCTGCGACCACAGGGAAGAGCTTGGCTACACCTTC
abundance: NA; v_gene: TRBV5-1; j_gene: TRBJ2-2; d_gene: TRBD1; CDR3aa: CASSGQGDDTGELFF; CDR3nt: TGCGCCAGCAGCGGACAGGGAGACGACACCGGGGAGCTGTTTTTT
abundance: NA; v_gene: TRBV10-3; j_gene: TRBJ2-3; d_gene: TRBD2; CDR3aa: CAISEPLAGGTDTQYF; CDR3nt: TGTGCCATCAGTGAGCCCCTAGCGGGGGGGACAGATACGCAGTATTTT
abundance: NA; v_gene: TRBV6-1; j_gene: TRBJ2-7; d_gene: NA; CDR3aa: CASSEGGTPYEQYF; CDR3nt: TGTGCCAGCAGTGAAGGGGGGACTCCCTACGAGCAGTACTTC
abundance: NA; v_gene: TRBV7-6; j_gene: TRBJ2-7; d_gene: NA; CDR3aa: CASSLGGPPNNEQYF; CDR3nt: TGTGCCAGCAGCTTGGGCGGGCCCCCGAACAACGAGCAGTACTTC
abundance: NA; v_gene: TRBV6-5; j_gene: TRBJ2-1; d_gene: TRBD2; CDR3aa: CASHSGGLNEQFF; CDR3nt: TGTGCCAGCCATAGCGGGGGGCTGAATGAGCAGTTCTTC
abundance: NA; v_gene: TRBV28; j_gene: TRBJ2-2; d_gene: NA; CDR3aa: CASSLLGGQKSSGELFF; CDR3nt: TGTGCCAGCAGTCTCTTGGGTGGACAGAAGTCATCCGGGGAGCTGTTTTTT
abundance: NA; v_gene: TRBV5-1; j_gene: TRBJ1-1; d_gene: NA; CDR3aa: CASSWDPGTLPAAFF; CDR3nt: TGCGCCAGCAGCTGGGACCCCGGGACACTCCCCGCTGCTTTCTTT
abundance: NA; v_gene: TRBV2; j_gene: TRBJ1-1; d_gene: NA; CDR3aa: CASSGYRAFF; CDR3nt: TGTGCCAGCAGTGGCTACCGGGCTTTCTTT
abundance: NA; v_gene: TRBV9; j_gene: TRBJ2-2; d_gene: TRBD1; CDR3aa: CASSTQGWAGELFF; CDR3nt: TGTGCCAGCAGCACACAGGGGTGGGCCGGGGAGCTGTTTTTT
abundance: NA; v_gene: TRBV11-2; j_gene: TRBJ2-1; d_gene: NA; CDR3aa: CASSTTERQSSYNEQFF; CDR3nt: TGTGCCAGCAGCACAACAGAGCGGCAGAGCTCCTACAATGAGCAGTTCTTC
abundance: few; v_gene: TRBV5-1; j_gene: TRBJ1-2; d_gene: TRBD1; CDR3aa: CASSSPGTGGGYTF; CDR3nt: TGCGCCAGCAGCTCACCCGGGACAGGCGGTGGCTACACCTTC
abundance: few; v_gene: TRBV5-1; j_gene: TRBJ1-4; d_gene: NA; CDR3aa: CASSPGTYFENEKLFF; CDR3nt: TGCGCCAGCAGCCCCGGGACATACTTCGAGAATGAAAAACTGTTTTTT
abundance: NA; v_gene: TRBV5-1; j_gene: TRBJ1-3; d_gene: TRBD1; CDR3aa: CASSTRTGGTGNTIYF; CDR3nt: TGCGCCAGCAGCACTAGGACAGGGGGAACTGGAAACACCATATATTTT
abundance: once; v_gene: TRBV1; j_gene: TRBJ2-5; d_gene: NA; CDR3aa: CTSSQGVTGPRETQYF; CDR3nt: TGCACCAGCAGCCAGGGGGTGACAGGCCCCCGGGAGACCCAGTACTTC
abundance: NA; v_gene: TRBV6-6; j_gene: TRBJ1-2; d_gene: NA; CDR3aa: CASSYTEQVGYTF; CDR3nt: TGTGCCAGCAGTTACACCGAACAGGTTGGCTACACCTTC
abundance: NA; v_gene: TRBV19; j_gene: TRBJ1-3; d_gene: TRBD1; CDR3aa: CASNTPGQGVGNTIYF; CDR3nt: TGTGCCAGCAATACCCCGGGACAGGGGGTGGGAAACACCATATATTTT
abundance: NA; v_gene: TRBV5-4; j_gene: TRBJ2-1; d_gene: NA; CDR3aa: CASSLGGAQYNEQFF; CDR3nt: TGTGCCAGCAGCTTGGGCGGGGCACAATACAATGAGCAGTTCTTC
abundance: NA; v_gene: TRBV28; j_gene: TRBJ1-5; d_gene: NA; CDR3aa: CASSLFGVDNQPQHF; CDR3nt: TGTGCCAGCAGCCTTTTCGGGGTAGACAATCAGCCCCAGCATTTT
abundance: NA; v_gene: TRBV11-3; j_gene: TRBJ1-1; d_gene: TRBD1; CDR3aa: CASSWVRGLGPTEAFF; CDR3nt: TGTGCCAGCAGCTGGGTCAGGGGGCTGGGACCCACTGAAGCTTTCTTT
abundance: NA; v_gene: TRBV7-9; j_gene: TRBJ2-4; d_gene: NA; CDR3aa: CASSLQKNIQYF; CDR3nt: TGTGCCAGCAGCCTCCAGAAAAACATTCAGTACTTC
abundance: NA; v_gene: TRBV10-1; j_gene: TRBJ1-2; d_gene: NA; CDR3aa: CASNGPHNYGYTF; CDR3nt: TGCGCCAGCAATGGGCCCCATAACTATGGCTACACCTTC
abundance: NA; v_gene: TRBV18; j_gene: TRBJ1-2; d_gene: TRBD1; CDR3aa: CASSSTGDEAGYTF; CDR3nt: TGTGCCAGCTCATCTACAGGGGACGAGGCCGGCTACACCTTC